The 5 T cell receptor beta chains listed next were all sequenced from one sample in a study of cytomegalovirus exposure and HLA in healthy donors. It was with 60 Vbeta and 13 Jbeta primers that the PCR ran. Using immunoSEQ multiplex PCR, the repertoire was profiled, and TCRdb retains in-frame clones only, with some absent. Among about 150,000 clones, about 85% were seen once, and the ten largest hold 3.5%. Sequenced input: PBMCs. The receptors were gathered from a human donor in good health.

The chain employs TRBV4-3 and TRBJ2-3, with 8 nucleotides matching TRBD2. The germline V gene encodes CDR1 LGHNA and CDR2 YSLEER. V lost 4 bases, J lost 6 bases, and 6 bases stayed unmatched. The CDR3 is 14 residues long. The CDR3 DNA follows: TGCGCCAGCAGCCTCCTTGGCGGGAGGGATACGCAGTATTTT. This codes for CASSLLGGRDTQYF.

The rearrangement uses TRBV18 and TRBJ1-1; 9 positions agree with TRBD1. V dropped 5 bases and J dropped 3; count of bases not matched to a gene: 19. Germline values: CDR1 KGHSH, CDR2 LQKENI. The CDR3 runs 19 residues. As DNA, the CDR3 is TGTGCCAGCTCAGAGGCGGTGGGACAGGGAGGAATCTGGGACACTGAAGCTTTCTTT. Its translation is CASSEAVGQGGIWDTEAFF.

This chain links TRBV6-5 with TRBJ1-2, with D perhaps matching TRBD1 (6 bases). CDR1 and CDR2 (germline): MNHEY, SVGAGI. This CDR3 is 15 amino acids long. Trimming took 4 bases from V and 0 from J, leaving 12 bases between them. As DNA, the CDR3 is TGTGCCAGCAGTTCGATGGACAGTTCTAACTATGGCTACACCTTC. It is translated as CASSSMDSSNYGYTF.

V usage is TRBV5-4 and J usage is TRBJ1-1, with a tentative D call TRBD1 (6 bases). Germline V gene sequence: CDR1 SGHNT, CDR2 YYREEE (reference sequence). CDR3 length: 16 amino acids. V was trimmed by 4 bases and J by 0 bases, leaving 16 bases between them. The CDR3 DNA sequence: TGTGCCAGCAGCCCCTTGACAGGATCCATGAACACTGAAGCTTTCTTT. It is translated as CASSPLTGSMNTEAFF.

This clone occurred once. The CDR3 loop is CASSPLSGNTGELFF. In DNA, the CDR3 is TGTGCCAGCTCACCATTAAGCGGTAACACCGGGGAGCTGTTTTTT. The rearrangement links TRBV18 to TRBJ2-2, with D maybe TRBD2 (5 bases). The V and J ends lost 2 bases and 2 bases respectively, with 9 bases between them. The V gene's germline CDR1 is KGHSH and CDR2 LQKENI. The length of the CDR3 is 15 residues.